A single sample gave rise to the 21 T cell receptor beta chains below, sequenced in a study of T cell responses to AZD1222 COVID-19 vaccine. Repertoires were generated with immunoSEQ multiplex PCR, while TCRdb's copy carries only in-frame clones and drops some. Of some 25,000 clones listed, roughly 87% are singletons. The starting material was peripheral blood, obtained 28 days after the second AZD1222 dose. The receptors come from an adult who received the AZD1222 COVID-19 vaccine.

The chain is built from TRBV19 and TRBJ1-1; D remains ambiguous. Trimming removed 1 base at V and 3 bases at J, with 12 bases between. CDR3 size: 15 residues. The germline V gene has CDR1 LNHDA and CDR2 SQIVND (reference sequence). The CDR3 DNA is TGTGCCAGTAGTATAGTCCCACGACCTGACACTGAAGCTTTCTTT. This gives the protein CASSIVPRPDTEAFF.

The V and J genes are TRBV5-4 and TRBJ1-4; D remains ambiguous. CDR3 length: 16 residues. Germline CDR1 is SGHNT and CDR2 is YYREEE (reference sequence). V was pared by 1 base and J by 7 bases, with 17 bases between. The CDR3 sequence is CASSLRAGQGSEKLFF. CDR3 nucleotides: TGTGCCAGCAGCTTGAGGGCAGGCCAAGGCAGTGAAAAACTGTTTTTT.

The chain combines TRBV7-9 with TRBJ1-5; a weak D match, TRBD1 (5 bases). The germline V gene encodes CDR1 SEHNR and CDR2 FQNEAQ (reference sequence). V shed 2 bases and J shed 2 bases, with 10 bases lying between them. CDR3 length equals 15 residues. CDR3 bases: TGTGCCAGCAGCTTAACCGGGGGGGGCAATCAGCCCCAGCATTTT. Its translation is CASSLTGGGNQPQHF.

The V call is TRBV19, the J call TRBJ2-2; the match to TRBD1 covers 11 bases. Germline V lookup: CDR1 LNHDA, CDR2 SQIVND (reference sequence). The CDR3 is 13 residues long. V lost 11 bases to trimming and J lost 6 bases; unmatched junction nucleotides: 5. The CDR3 sequence: CAGRDRGSGELFF. In nucleotides, the CDR3 is TGTGCCGGGAGGGACAGGGGGTCCGGGGAGCTGTTTTTT.

The V and J genes are TRBV5-6 and TRBJ2-7, with TRBD1 matching 9 bases. The CDR3 spans 16 residues. In germline, CDR1 is SGHDT, CDR2 YYEEEE. The ends lost 0 bases at V and 4 bases at J; junction bases unmatched: 8. CDR3 sequence: CASSLVDRGSLYEQYF. DNA for the CDR3: TGTGCCAGCAGCTTGGTGGACAGGGGAAGCTTGTACGAGCAGTACTTC.

This clone was detected only once. The J gene is TRBJ2-7, the V gene TRBV21-1; the tabulated D call, TRBD2, remains unverified against the DNA. TRBV21-1 is labeled a pseudogene. CDR3 length: 13 amino acids. CDR3 protein: CASLNRGSYEQYF. CDR3 coding DNA: TGTGCCAGCCTCAACCGAGGATCCTACGAGCAGTACTTC.

This chain uses TRBV2 with TRBJ1-3; unclear D gene. Germline CDR1 SNHLY, CDR2 FYNNEI. The CDR3 extends over 12 amino acids. Trimming removed 6 bases at V and 0 bases at J, with 3 bases between. CDR3 protein: CASRDSGNTIYF. The CDR3 DNA reads as TGTGCCAGCAGGGACTCTGGAAACACCATATATTTT.

The rearrangement uses TRBV28 and TRBJ1-2, with 11 positions matching TRBD1. Germline V lookup: CDR1 MDHEN, CDR2 SYDVKM. Trimming cost V 5 bases and J 1 base; bases outside gene matches: 3. The CDR3 is 15 residues long. CDR3 residues: CASSPGTGGNYGYTF. In DNA, the CDR3 is TGTGCCAGCAGTCCGGGGACAGGGGGTAACTATGGCTACACCTTC.

The chain has TRBV6-5 and TRBJ1-3, with 7 bases that match TRBD1. There are 14 residues in the CDR3. V trimming: 10 bases; J trimming: 3 bases; junction bases outside the gene matches: 9. The germline V gene encodes CDR1 MNHEY and CDR2 SVGAGI. The CDR3 sequence is CATRGQGVGNTIYF. The CDR3 DNA reads as TGTGCCACCCGAGGGCAGGGGGTTGGAAACACCATATATTTT.

The V gene is TRBV10-3, the J gene TRBJ1-1; D gene ambiguous. V lost 2 bases to trimming and J lost 0 bases, with 4 bases between them. The CDR3 consists of 13 residues. CDR1 ENHRY and CDR2 SYGVKD come from the germline V gene. CDR3 residues: CAISENLNTEAFF. In DNA form, the CDR3 reads TGTGCCATCAGTGAGAACTTGAACACTGAAGCTTTCTTT.

The chain is built from TRBV2 and TRBJ1-5; perhaps TRBD1 as D (6 bases). CDR3 length equals 14 residues. The V end was cut by 4 bases, the J end by 5 bases, with 12 bases between. Germline CDR1 SNHLY, CDR2 FYNNEI. CDR3 sequence (DNA): TGTGCCAGCAGTGGTGACAGGACGGATCAGCCCCAGCATTTT. This codes for CASSGDRTDQPQHF.

The V gene is TRBV30, the J gene TRBJ1-5; D might be TRBD1 (5 bases). Trimming stripped 2 bases from V and 3 bases from J, with 17 bases between. The CDR3 extends over 16 amino acids. Germline CDR1 reads GTSNPN; CDR2 reads SVGIG (reference sequence). The CDR3 DNA reads TGTGCCTGGAGTAAACAAGGAGCAGGGCACAATCAGCCCCAGCATTTT. Its protein is CAWSKQGAGHNQPQHF.

The table lists this clone with a count of one. This rearrangement joins TRBV3-1 (or the pseudogene TRBV3-2) to TRBJ2-7, with 7 bases identical to TRBD1. Germline lookup yields CDR1 LGHDT and CDR2 YNNKEL (reference sequence). The J segment lost 4 bases and the V segment lost 4 bases, leaving 1 base of the junction unmatched. CDR3 length: 12 residues. The CDR3 here is CASSPQGYEQYF. The CDR3 region has the DNA TGTGCCAGCAGCCCACAGGGGTACGAGCAGTACTTC.

The genes are TRBV11-3 and TRBJ2-7; D is undetermined. CDR3 length equals 13 residues. Trimming removed 1 base from V and 6 bases from J, with 10 bases in between. Germline V gene sequence: CDR1 SGHNT, CDR2 YENEEA. For the CDR3, the DNA is TGTGCCAGCAGCTTAGGGGCATTGAGCGAGCAGTACTTC. It translates to CASSLGALSEQYF.

This clone was seen a single time. The chain uses TRBV28 and TRBJ2-3; 8 bases align to TRBD1. Trimming at V came to 6 bases and at J to 4 bases, leaving 6 bases not matched to a gene. From germline, CDR1 is MDHEN and CDR2 SYDVKM. The CDR3 extends over 14 amino acids. This chain's CDR3 is CASRGQGKSDTQYF. CDR3 in DNA: TGTGCCAGCAGAGGACAGGGTAAATCAGATACGCAGTATTTT.

The V call is TRBV3-1 (or the pseudogene TRBV3-2), the J call TRBJ2-1; D remains unclear. CDR1 is LGHDT, CDR2 YNNKEL, per germline (reference sequence). V lost 1 base, J lost 9 bases, and 7 bases lay in between. The CDR3 is 12 amino acids. CDR3 nucleotides: TGTGCCAGCAGCCAAGTTTTAAGTGAGCAGTTCTTC. As protein: CASSQVLSEQFF.

The chain recombines TRBV11-2 with TRBJ2-7, with 7 bases lining up with TRBD2. CDR3 length: 17 amino acids. Per germline, CDR1 SGHAT and CDR2 FQNNGV. Trimming cost V 5 bases and J 3 bases; bases outside gene matches: 16. CDR3 amino acids: CASSPNSFVREDYEQYF. Written as DNA, the CDR3 is TGTGCCAGCAGCCCCAATTCGTTCGTACGGGAGGACTACGAGCAGTACTTC.

The V gene is TRBV7-8, the J gene TRBJ2-2, with D maybe TRBD2 (6 bases). Germline V lookup: CDR1 SGHVS, CDR2 FQNEAQ. V was shortened by 6 bases and J by 4 bases, with 12 bases between the two germline ends. The CDR3 loop spans 14 amino acids. The CDR3 reads CASRPQGLTGELFF. The CDR3, as DNA: TGTGCCAGCAGGCCTCAGGGACTCACCGGGGAGCTGTTTTTT.

The genes are TRBV6-2 or TRBV6-3 and TRBJ2-7; D perhaps matches TRBD1 (5 bases). Germline V gene data show CDR1 as MNHEY and CDR2 as SVGEGT. The CDR3 covers 15 residues. V was cut by 4 bases and J by 0 bases, with 13 bases left in between. CDR3 loop: CASSLDRQRSYEQYF. Written as DNA, the CDR3 is TGTGCCAGCAGTTTAGATCGACAGCGCTCCTACGAGCAGTACTTC.

The genes are TRBV7-6 and TRBJ2-5; D is ambiguous. Germline V gene sequence: CDR1 SGHVS, CDR2 FNYEAQ. V lost 5 bases, J lost 7 bases, and 8 bases lay in between. The CDR3 has 11 residues. The CDR3 loop reads CASSDEVTQYF. The CDR3 nucleotides read TGTGCCAGCAGCGATGAGGTGACCCAGTACTTC.

The chain recombines TRBV12-3 or TRBV12-4 with TRBJ1-2, with D tentatively TRBD1 (6 bases). With 5 bases removed from V and 7 bases from J, the gap between germline ends came to 11 bases. The CDR3 consists of 12 residues. CDR3 bases: TGTGCCAGCAGTAGGGACATTTCTGGCTACACCTTC. Protein product: CASSRDISGYTF.